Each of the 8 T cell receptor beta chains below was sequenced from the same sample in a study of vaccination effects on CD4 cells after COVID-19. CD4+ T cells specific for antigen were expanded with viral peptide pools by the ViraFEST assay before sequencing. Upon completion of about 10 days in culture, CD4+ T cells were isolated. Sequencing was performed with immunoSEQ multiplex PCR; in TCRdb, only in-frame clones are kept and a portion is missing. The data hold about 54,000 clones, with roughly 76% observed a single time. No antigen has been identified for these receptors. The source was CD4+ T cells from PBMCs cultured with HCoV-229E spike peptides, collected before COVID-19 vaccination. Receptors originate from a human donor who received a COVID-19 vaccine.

The CDR3: CASSQSFPGRYEQYV. The CDR3 nucleotides are TGCGCCAGCAGCCAAAGTTTCCCCGGACGGTACGAGCAGTACGTC. The chain is built from TRBV4-1 and TRBJ2-7; D is unresolved. The germline CDR1 and CDR2 sequences are MGHRA and YSYEKL. Trimming took off 2 bases at V and 4 bases at J, with 15 bases between the two ends. The CDR3 is 15 residues long.

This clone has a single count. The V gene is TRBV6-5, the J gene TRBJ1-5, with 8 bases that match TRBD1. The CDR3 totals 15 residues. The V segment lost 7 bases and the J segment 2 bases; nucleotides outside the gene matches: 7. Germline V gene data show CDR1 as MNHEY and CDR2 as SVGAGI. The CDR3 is CASTAQGAGNQPQHF. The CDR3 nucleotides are TGTGCCAGCACAGCCCAGGGGGCCGGCAATCAGCCCCAGCATTTT.

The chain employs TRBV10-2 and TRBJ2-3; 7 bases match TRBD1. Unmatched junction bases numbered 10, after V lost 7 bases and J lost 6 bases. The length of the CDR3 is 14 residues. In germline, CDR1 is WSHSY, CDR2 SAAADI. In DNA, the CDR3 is TGCGCCAGCACCCATGACAGGGTGGACGATACGCAGTATTTT. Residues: CASTHDRVDDTQYF.

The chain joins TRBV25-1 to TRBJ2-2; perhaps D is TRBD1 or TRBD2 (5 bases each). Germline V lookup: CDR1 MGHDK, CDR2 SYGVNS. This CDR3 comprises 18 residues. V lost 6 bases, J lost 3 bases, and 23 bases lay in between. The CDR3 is CASRPKVKGSNDTGELFF. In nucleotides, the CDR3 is TGTGCCAGCAGACCCAAGGTTAAGGGGAGTAATGACACCGGGGAGCTGTTTTTT.

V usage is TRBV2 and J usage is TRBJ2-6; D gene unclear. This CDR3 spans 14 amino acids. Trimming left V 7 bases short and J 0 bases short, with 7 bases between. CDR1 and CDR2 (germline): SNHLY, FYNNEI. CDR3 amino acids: CASTWDSGANVLTF. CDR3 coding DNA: TGTGCCAGCACTTGGGACTCTGGGGCCAACGTCCTGACTTTC.

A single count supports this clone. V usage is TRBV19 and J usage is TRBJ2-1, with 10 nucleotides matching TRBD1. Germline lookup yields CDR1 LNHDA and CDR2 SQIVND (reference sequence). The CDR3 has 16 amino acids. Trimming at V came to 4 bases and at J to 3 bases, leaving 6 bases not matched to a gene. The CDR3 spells CASSKGRTGGYNEQFF. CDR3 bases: TGTGCCAGTAGTAAGGGGAGGACAGGGGGCTACAATGAGCAGTTCTTC.

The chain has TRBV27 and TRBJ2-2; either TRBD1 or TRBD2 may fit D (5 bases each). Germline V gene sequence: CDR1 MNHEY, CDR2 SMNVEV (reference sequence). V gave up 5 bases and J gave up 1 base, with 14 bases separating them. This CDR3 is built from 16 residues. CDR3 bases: TGTGCCAGCAGTGACCATGTGGGGGTGAACACCGGGGAGCTGTTTTTT. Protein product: CASSDHVGVNTGELFF.

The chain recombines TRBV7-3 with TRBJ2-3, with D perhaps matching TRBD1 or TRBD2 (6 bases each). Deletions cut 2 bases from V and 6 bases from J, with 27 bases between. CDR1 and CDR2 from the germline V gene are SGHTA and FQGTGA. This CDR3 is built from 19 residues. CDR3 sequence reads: CASSLGRGQSVFGGDTQYF. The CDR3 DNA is TGTGCCAGCAGCTTAGGTCGTGGACAGTCTGTGTTCGGGGGCGATACGCAGTATTTT.